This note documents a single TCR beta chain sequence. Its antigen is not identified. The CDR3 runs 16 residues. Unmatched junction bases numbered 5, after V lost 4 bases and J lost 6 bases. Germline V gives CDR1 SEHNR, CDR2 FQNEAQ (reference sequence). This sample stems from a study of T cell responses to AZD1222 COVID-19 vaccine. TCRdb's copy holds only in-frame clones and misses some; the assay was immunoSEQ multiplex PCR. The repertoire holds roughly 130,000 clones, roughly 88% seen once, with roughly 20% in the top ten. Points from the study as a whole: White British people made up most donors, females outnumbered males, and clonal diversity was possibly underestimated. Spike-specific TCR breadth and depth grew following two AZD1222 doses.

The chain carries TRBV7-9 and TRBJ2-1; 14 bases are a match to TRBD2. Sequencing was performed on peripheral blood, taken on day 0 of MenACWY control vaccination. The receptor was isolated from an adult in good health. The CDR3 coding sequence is TGTGCCAGCAGCTGGACTAGCGGGAGGTTGACCAATGAGCAGTTCTTC. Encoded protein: CASSWTSGRLTNEQFF.